The 21 T cell receptor beta chains listed next were all sequenced from one sample in a study of blood T cell repertoires in COVID-19. The assay was immunoSEQ multiplex PCR, and TCRdb's table has in-frame clones only and misses some. The table lists a few hundred thousand clones, approximately 89% of them singletons. Material for sequencing was peripheral blood. These TCRs come from a woman aged 45-65 years with COVID-19, enrolled during active disease.

The J gene is TRBJ1-4, the V gene TRBV23-1, with TRBD1 identical over 8 bases. TRBV23-1 is recorded as an ORF, its role being uncertain. This CDR3 is built from 13 residues. The junction had 5 bases not matched to a gene; V was cut back by 9 bases and J by 5 bases. Here the CDR3 reads CARLDRANEKLFF. The DNA for the CDR3 is TGCGCCAGACTGGACAGGGCGAATGAAAAACTGTTTTTT.

The chain has TRBV20-1 and TRBJ1-1; D is unresolved. Germline values: CDR1 DFQATT, CDR2 SNEGSKA (reference sequence). The ends were cut back, 3 bases at V and 1 base at J, with 3 bases in the middle. This CDR3 has 11 residues. Here the CDR3 DNA reads TGCAGTGCTAGCAGGAACACTGAAGCTTTCTTT. This codes for CSASRNTEAFF.

This clone was picked up one time. The chain links TRBV11-2 to TRBJ1-3; D is perhaps TRBD1 (5 bases). CDR3 length: 14 residues. Germline V CDR1 and CDR2: SGHAT, FQNNGV. The V end lost 5 bases, the J end lost 0 bases, and 8 bases lay between the germline ends. The CDR3 protein is CASSPGFSGNTIYF. The CDR3 DNA reads TGTGCCAGCAGCCCAGGGTTCTCTGGAAACACCATATATTTT.

J is TRBJ1-1 and V is TRBV3-1 (or the pseudogene TRBV3-2); the match to TRBD1 covers 7 bases. CDR1 is LGHDT, CDR2 YNNKEL, per germline (reference sequence). With 3 bases clipped from V and 4 bases from J, the junction kept 5 bases outside the gene matches. The CDR3 consists of 14 residues. CDR3 bases: TGTGCCAGCAGCCATGGACAGGCAGGCACTGAAGCTTTCTTT. Translating gives CASSHGQAGTEAFF.

The chain couples TRBV7-9 to TRBJ2-5; TRBD2 aligns across 14 bases. V lost 7 bases and J lost 6; bases outside the gene matches: 7. Germline V CDR1 and CDR2: SEHNR, FQNEAQ (reference sequence). CDR3 length: 15 residues. CDR3 bases: TGTGCCAGCACCCGACTAGCGGGGGGGGATAAGACCCAGTACTTC. Its protein product is CASTRLAGGDKTQYF.

This chain joins TRBV7-9 and TRBJ1-1; no definite D call. The germline CDR1 and CDR2 sequences are SEHNR and FQNEAQ (reference sequence). V was shortened by 5 bases and J by 8 bases, with 18 bases between the two germline ends. This CDR3 contains 14 residues. CDR3 residues: CASSQPSADSEAFF. CDR3 sequence (DNA): TGTGCCAGCAGCCAACCCTCGGCGGATTCGGAAGCTTTCTTT.

This clone was recorded a few times. The chain uses TRBV5-4 and TRBJ1-1; perhaps TRBD1 as D (6 bases). CDR3 length equals 16 residues. Germline V CDR1 and CDR2: SGHNT, YYREEE (reference sequence). Trimming left V 3 bases short and J 0 bases short, with 15 bases between. CDR3: CASSSRTASMNTEAFF. CDR3 sequence (DNA): TGTGCCAGCAGCTCCCGGACAGCGTCGATGAACACTGAAGCTTTCTTT.

V and J are TRBV5-1 and TRBJ1-1; no clear D gene. CDR1 SGHRS and CDR2 YFSETQ come from the germline V gene. The CDR3 spans 13 residues. Trimming cost V 4 bases and J 2 bases, with 9 bases left between them. The chain's CDR3 is CASSLTTNTEAFF. CDR3 bases: TGCGCCAGCAGCCTGACAACAAACACTGAAGCTTTCTTT.

The genes are TRBV9 and TRBJ2-1; 8 positions agree with TRBD2. Germline V lookup: CDR1 SGDLS, CDR2 YYNGEE. The length of the CDR3 is 16 residues. V lost 3 bases to trimming and J lost 8 bases; unmatched junction nucleotides: 13. The CDR3 region is CASSGISGLDIHEQFF. CDR3 in DNA: TGTGCCAGCAGCGGGATTTCGGGACTAGATATCCATGAGCAGTTCTTC.

The gene calls are TRBV5-8 and TRBJ1-2; no clear D. Germline assignment: CDR1 SGHTS and CDR2 YDEGEE. The germline V and J ends were trimmed by 6 bases and 6 bases, with 18 bases remaining between them. CDR3 length equals 14 residues. The CDR3: CASILGPGRDGYTF. In DNA, the CDR3 is TGTGCCAGCATCCTAGGACCGGGAAGGGATGGCTACACCTTC.

The chain has TRBV19 and TRBJ1-1; tentatively, D is TRBD1 (5 bases). This CDR3 contains 17 residues. The germline V gene has CDR1 LNHDA and CDR2 SQIVND (reference sequence). With 2 bases removed from V and 4 bases from J, the gap between germline ends came to 20 bases. CDR3 coding DNA: TGTGCCAGTAGTATACCCCAGGGTCGGGGAGGGGCCACTGAAGCTTTCTTT. It yields the protein CASSIPQGRGGATEAFF. The full variable domain, rest sourced from reference TRBV19 and TRBJ1-1, is DGGITQSPKYLFRKEGQNVTLSCEQNLNHDAMYWYRQDPGQGLRLIYYSQIVNDFQKGDIAEGYSVSREKKESFPLTVTSAQKNPTAFYLCASSIPQGRGGATEAFFGQGTRLTVV.

This chain joins TRBV12-3 or TRBV12-4 and TRBJ1-5; tentatively, D is TRBD1 (5 bases). V was clipped by 5 bases and J by 5 bases, with 10 bases between them. The CDR3 is 13 amino acids. CDR3 loop: CASSLRGDQPQHF. Here the CDR3 DNA reads TGTGCCAGCAGTCTTCGGGGGGATCAGCCCCAGCATTTT.

The chain couples TRBV18 to TRBJ1-1, with TRBD1 identical over 8 bases. Germline V gives CDR1 KGHSH, CDR2 LQKENI. V was clipped by 2 bases and J by 11 bases; unmatched bases: 4. The CDR3 has 12 amino acids. For the CDR3, the DNA is TGTGCCAGCTCACCAGACAGGGGTCACGCTTTCTTT. This translates into CASSPDRGHAFF.

The gene calls are TRBV4-2 and TRBJ2-3, with TRBD2 matching over 8 bases. The germline CDR1 and CDR2 sequences are LGHNA and YNFKEQ. The ends lost 0 bases at V and 0 bases at J; junction bases unmatched: 5. The length of the CDR3 is 17 residues. The chain's CDR3 is CASSQEASGYSTDTQYF. The CDR3 DNA reads as TGTGCCAGCAGCCAAGAGGCTAGCGGGTACAGCACAGATACGCAGTATTTT.

This clone was recorded a few times. Other DNA sequences in the same sample also yield this CDR3. The chain is built from TRBV28 and TRBJ1-2; 8 bases line up with TRBD1. Looked up from germline, CDR1 is MDHEN and CDR2 is SYDVKM. Unmatched junction bases numbered 5, after V lost 6 bases and J lost 8 bases. This CDR3 comprises 12 residues. The CDR3 nucleotides read TGTGCCAGCAGCCTCAGGGGGCGCGGCTACACCTTC. This sequence encodes CASSLRGRGYTF.

The chain joins TRBV19 to TRBJ2-1; the D gene is possibly TRBD2 (5 bases). There are 14 residues in the CDR3. Trimming stripped 3 bases from V and 1 base from J, with 7 bases between. Per the germline V gene, CDR1 is LNHDA and CDR2 is SQIVND (reference sequence). The CDR3 bases are TGTGCCAGTAGTATCGGGGAATCCTACAATGAGCAGTTCTTC. It encodes CASSIGESYNEQFF.

This chain joins TRBV6-1 and TRBJ2-2; TRBD2 matches at 12 bases. V trimming: 7 bases; J trimming: 5 bases; junction bases outside the gene matches: 5. CDR1 and CDR2 (germline): MNHNS, SASEGT. The CDR3 runs to 15 residues. This CDR3 is CASTSSGGATGELFF. CDR3 DNA sequence: TGTGCCAGCACCTCTAGCGGGGGGGCGACCGGGGAGCTGTTTTTT.

The chain joins TRBV11-2 to TRBJ2-3; a weak D match, TRBD2 (5 bases). V lost 4 bases and J 2 bases, leaving 16 bases between the germline ends. The V gene's germline CDR1 is SGHAT and CDR2 FQNNGV. The CDR3 spans 16 residues. CDR3 coding DNA: TGTGCCAGCAGCTCAACTGCGGCGGGCCCCACAGATACGCAGTATTTT. Its translation: CASSSTAAGPTDTQYF.

The chain uses TRBV30 and TRBJ1-1; D not resolved. The CDR3 has 12 residues. V lost 4 bases, J lost 11 bases, and 17 bases lay in between. The germline CDR1 and CDR2 sequences are GTSNPN and SVGIG (reference sequence). CDR3 in amino acids: CAWNVGGPRAFF. In nucleotides, the CDR3 is TGTGCCTGGAACGTGGGAGGGCCGAGGGCTTTCTTT.

This chain joins TRBV30 and TRBJ2-7, with D hard to call. The CDR3 spans 14 residues. Per germline, CDR1 GTSNPN and CDR2 SVGIG (reference sequence). V lost 1 base and J 2 bases, leaving 12 bases between the germline ends. Here the CDR3 DNA reads TGTGCCTGGAGTGATGCGGCGGCAACCTACGAGCAGTACTTC. The encoded protein is CAWSDAAATYEQYF.

The CDR3 loop is CASSAGQGPLYEQYF. CDR3 nucleotide sequence: TGTGCCAGCAGCGCAGGACAGGGGCCCCTCTACGAGCAGTACTTC. The chain joins TRBV9 to TRBJ2-7, with 9 bases matching TRBD1. Looked up from germline, CDR1 is SGDLS and CDR2 is YYNGEE. The trim removed 3 bases at V and 3 bases at J, leaving 7 bases unmatched. The CDR3 runs 15 residues.